The 7 T cell receptor beta chains in this list originate from one sample, sequenced in a study of blood T cell repertoires in COVID-19. The assay was immunoSEQ multiplex PCR, and TCRdb's table has in-frame clones only and misses some. The repertoire holds about 160,000 clones, just under 90% seen once, with under 13% in the top ten. The sequenced material came from peripheral blood. All receptors come from a woman in her 70s with COVID-19, enrolled during active disease.

This clone was counted once. This chain connects TRBV7-2 to TRBJ1-3; D is unresolved. The ends were cut back, 2 bases at V and 2 bases at J, with 10 bases in the middle. CDR3 length equals 15 residues. Germline CDR1 SGHTA, CDR2 FQGNSA. CDR3 loop: CASSLRGSTGNTIYF. CDR3 nucleotide sequence: TGTGCCAGCAGCTTACGGGGTTCAACTGGAAACACCATATATTTT.

The V and J genes are TRBV7-3 and TRBJ2-3; D is ambiguous. The length of the CDR3 is 16 residues. The V end lost 2 bases, the J end lost 0 bases, and 12 bases lay between the germline ends. The germline CDR1 and CDR2 sequences are SGHTA and FQGTGA. The CDR3 is CASSLQSIGSTDTQYF. For the CDR3, the DNA is TGTGCCAGCAGCTTACAGTCGATTGGCAGCACAGATACGCAGTATTTT.

In nucleotides, the CDR3 is TGTGCCTGGAGTCCGAATACTAACACTGAAGCTTTCTTT. Residues: CAWSPNTNTEAFF. The J gene is TRBJ1-1, the V gene TRBV30; D is ambiguous. The CDR3 consists of 13 residues. Deletions cut 2 bases from V and 2 bases from J, with 9 bases between. Per germline, CDR1 GTSNPN and CDR2 SVGIG (reference sequence).

This clone appeared a few times. The genes are TRBV6-6 and TRBJ1-5; TRBD1 matches 8 bases. The length of the CDR3 is 16 residues. Germline assignment: CDR1 MNHNY and CDR2 SVGAGI (reference sequence). J gave up 0 bases and V 6 bases, and 7 bases lay outside the gene matches. Here the CDR3 reads CASSSRGLDSNQPQHF. The CDR3 DNA reads as TGTGCCAGCAGCTCCAGGGGGCTTGATAGCAATCAGCCCCAGCATTTT.

V usage is TRBV7-8 and J usage is TRBJ1-2; tentative D call: TRBD1 (5 bases). The V end was cut by 2 bases, the J end by 8 bases, with 12 bases between. CDR3 length: 13 residues. CDR1 is SGHVS, CDR2 FQNEAQ, per germline. CDR3 DNA sequence: TGTGCCAGCAGCTTACGGGGGACGGAGGGCTACACCTTC. The encoded protein is CASSLRGTEGYTF.

V is TRBV30 and J is TRBJ2-7, with D possibly matching TRBD1 (5 bases). This CDR3 has 14 residues. V was pared by 2 bases and J by 0 bases, with 11 bases between. Germline V gene sequence: CDR1 GTSNPN, CDR2 SVGIG (reference sequence). CDR3 residues: CAWSPAGISYEQYF. CDR3 DNA sequence: TGTGCCTGGAGTCCGGCAGGGATCTCCTACGAGCAGTACTTC.

This clone was picked up one time. The chain carries TRBV12-3 or TRBV12-4 and TRBJ1-1; D uncertain. The V end lost 3 bases, the J end lost 1 base, and 6 bases lay between the germline ends. This CDR3 is built from 13 residues. The CDR3 sequence: CASSLAENTEAFF. The CDR3 coding sequence is TGTGCCAGCAGTTTGGCGGAGAACACTGAAGCTTTCTTT.